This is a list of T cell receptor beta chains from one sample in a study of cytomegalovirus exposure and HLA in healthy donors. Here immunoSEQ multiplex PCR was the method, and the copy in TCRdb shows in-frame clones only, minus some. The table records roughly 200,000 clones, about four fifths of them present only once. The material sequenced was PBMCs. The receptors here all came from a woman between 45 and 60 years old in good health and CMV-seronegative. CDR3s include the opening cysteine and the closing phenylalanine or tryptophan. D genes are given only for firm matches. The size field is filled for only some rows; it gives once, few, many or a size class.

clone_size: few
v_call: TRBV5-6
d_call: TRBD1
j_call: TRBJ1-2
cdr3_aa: CASSLFGTEANYGYTF
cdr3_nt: TGTGCCAGCAGCTTATTTGGGACAGAAGCTAACTATGGCTACACCTTC

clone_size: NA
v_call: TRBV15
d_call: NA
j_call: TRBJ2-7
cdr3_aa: CATSRSGGGDSYEQYF
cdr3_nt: TGTGCCACCAGCAGATCCGGAGGGGGCGATTCCTACGAGCAGTACTTC

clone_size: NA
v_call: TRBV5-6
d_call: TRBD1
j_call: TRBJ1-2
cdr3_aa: CASTWTGGDGYTF
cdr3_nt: TGTGCCAGTACCTGGACAGGGGGTGATGGCTACACCTTC

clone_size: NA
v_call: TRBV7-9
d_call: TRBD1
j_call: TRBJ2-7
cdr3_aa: CASSTPDRDEQYF
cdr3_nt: TGTGCCAGCAGCACCCCTGACAGGGACGAGCAGTACTTC

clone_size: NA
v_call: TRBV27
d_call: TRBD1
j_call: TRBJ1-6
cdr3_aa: CASSLDRARSSPLHF
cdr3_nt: TGTGCCAGCAGTTTGGACAGGGCCCGGAGTTCACCCCTCCACTTT

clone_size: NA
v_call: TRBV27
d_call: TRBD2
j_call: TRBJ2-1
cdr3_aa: CASSSWTRVNEQFF
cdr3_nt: TGTGCCAGCAGTTCATGGACTAGAGTCAATGAGCAGTTCTTC

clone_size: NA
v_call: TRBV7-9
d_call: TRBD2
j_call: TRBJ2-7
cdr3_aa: CASSSGLDRSEQYF
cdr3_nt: TGTGCCAGCAGCTCGGGACTAGATAGAAGCGAGCAGTACTTC

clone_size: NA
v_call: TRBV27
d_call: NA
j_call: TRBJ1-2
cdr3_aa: CASSLAFRQVANYGYTF
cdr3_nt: TGTGCCAGCAGTTTAGCTTTCCGACAGGTCGCTAACTATGGCTACACCTTC

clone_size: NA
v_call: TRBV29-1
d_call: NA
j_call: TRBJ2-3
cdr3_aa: CSSSGLAEVSTDTQYF
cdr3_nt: TGCAGCTCTAGTGGGTTGGCGGAAGTTAGCACAGATACGCAGTATTTT

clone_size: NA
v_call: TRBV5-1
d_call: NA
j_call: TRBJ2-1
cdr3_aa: CASSLATSDNEQFF
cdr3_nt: TGCGCCAGCAGCTTGGCAACGTCAGACAATGAGCAGTTCTTC

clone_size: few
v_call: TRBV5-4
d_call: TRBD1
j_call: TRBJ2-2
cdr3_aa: CASSLGRQGATGELFF
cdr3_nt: TGTGCCAGCAGCTTGGGACGGCAGGGGGCCACCGGGGAGCTGTTTTTT

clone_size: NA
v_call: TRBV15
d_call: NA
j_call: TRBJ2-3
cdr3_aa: CATSRGASTDTQYF
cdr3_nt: TGTGCCACCAGCAGAGGGGCTAGCACAGATACGCAGTATTTT

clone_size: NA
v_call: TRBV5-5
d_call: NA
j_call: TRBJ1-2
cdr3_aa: CASSWGGGDRSYTF
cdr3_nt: TGTGCCAGCAGCTGGGGCGGGGGGGATCGGAGCTACACCTTC

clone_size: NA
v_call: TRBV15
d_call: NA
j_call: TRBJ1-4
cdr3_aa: CATRTDRLGSVNEKLFF
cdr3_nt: TGTGCCACCAGGACGGACAGATTAGGGTCTGTCAATGAAAAACTGTTTTTT

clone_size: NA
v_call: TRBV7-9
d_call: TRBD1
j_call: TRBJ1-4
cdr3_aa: CASSSHFRDRGEKLFF
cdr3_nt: TGTGCCAGCAGCTCCCACTTCCGGGACAGGGGTGAAAAACTGTTTTTT

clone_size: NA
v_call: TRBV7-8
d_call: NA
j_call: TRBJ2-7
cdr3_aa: CASSFGGVFSYEQYF
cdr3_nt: TGTGCCAGCAGCTTTGGCGGGGTTTTCTCCTACGAGCAGTACTTC

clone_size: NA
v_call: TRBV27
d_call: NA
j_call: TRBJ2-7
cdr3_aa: CASSFRGIGYEQYF
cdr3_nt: TGTGCCAGCAGTTTCAGGGGCATTGGCTACGAGCAGTACTTC

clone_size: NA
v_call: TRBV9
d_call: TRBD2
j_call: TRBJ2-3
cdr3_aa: CASSVGSTSEHTQYF
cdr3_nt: TGTGCCAGCAGCGTAGGTAGTACTAGCGAGCATACGCAGTATTTT

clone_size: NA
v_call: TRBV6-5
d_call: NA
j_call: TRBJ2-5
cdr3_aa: CASSYGETQYF
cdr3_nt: TGTGCCAGCAGTTACGGCGAGACCCAGTACTTC

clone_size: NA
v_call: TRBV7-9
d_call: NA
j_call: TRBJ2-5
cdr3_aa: CASSLVGYRESRETQYF
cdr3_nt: TGTGCCAGCAGCTTAGTCGGTTATCGGGAGAGTAGAGAGACCCAGTACTTC

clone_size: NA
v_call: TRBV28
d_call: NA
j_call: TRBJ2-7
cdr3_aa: CASTTVTGRSYEQYF
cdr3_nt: TGTGCCTCGACGACCGTGACAGGTAGATCCTACGAGCAGTACTTC

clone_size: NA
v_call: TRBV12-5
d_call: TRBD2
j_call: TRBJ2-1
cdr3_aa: CASGLQDSGGNYNEQFF
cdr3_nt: TGTGCTAGTGGTTTACAAGATAGCGGGGGAAACTACAATGAGCAGTTCTTC

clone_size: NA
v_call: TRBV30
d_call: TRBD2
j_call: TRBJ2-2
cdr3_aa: CAWSVRGGAGELFF
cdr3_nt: TGTGCCTGGAGTGTACGCGGGGGGGCCGGGGAGCTGTTTTTT

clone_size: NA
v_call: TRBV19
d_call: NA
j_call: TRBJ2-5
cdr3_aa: CASSSQASVPETQYF
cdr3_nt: TGTGCCAGTAGTTCACAGGCTTCGGTCCCGGAGACCCAGTACTTC

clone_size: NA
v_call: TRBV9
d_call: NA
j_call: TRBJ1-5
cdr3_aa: CASSATQGPNQPQHF
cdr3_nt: TGTGCCAGCAGCGCGACCCAGGGGCCCAATCAGCCCCAGCATTTT

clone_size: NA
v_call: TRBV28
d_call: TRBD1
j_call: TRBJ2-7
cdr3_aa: CASSQGQGGEQYF
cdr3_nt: TGTGCCAGCAGTCAGGGACAGGGAGGCGAGCAGTACTTC

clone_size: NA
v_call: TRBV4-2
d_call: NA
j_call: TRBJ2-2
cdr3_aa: CASSRQGANTGGLFF
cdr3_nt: TGTGCCAGCAGCCGACAGGGCGCGAACACCGGGGGGCTGTTTTTT

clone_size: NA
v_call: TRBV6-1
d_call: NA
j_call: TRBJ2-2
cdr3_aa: CASSEPYVGANTGELFF
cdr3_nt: TGTGCCAGCAGTGAGCCGTACGTGGGGGCCAACACCGGGGAGCTGTTTTTT

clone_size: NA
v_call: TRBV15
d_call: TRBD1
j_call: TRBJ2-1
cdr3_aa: CATSRGQGSYNEQFF
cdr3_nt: TGTGCCACCAGCAGAGGACAGGGGTCCTACAATGAGCAGTTCTTC

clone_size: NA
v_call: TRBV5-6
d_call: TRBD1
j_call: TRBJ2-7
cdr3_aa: CASSTSGTGSYEQYF
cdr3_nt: TGTGCCAGCAGCACCTCCGGGACAGGGTCATACGAGCAGTACTTC

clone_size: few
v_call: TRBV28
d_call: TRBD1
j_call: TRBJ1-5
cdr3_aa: CASRIKTGVGNQPQHF
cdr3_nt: TGTGCCAGCAGAATTAAGACAGGGGTTGGCAATCAGCCCCAGCATTTT

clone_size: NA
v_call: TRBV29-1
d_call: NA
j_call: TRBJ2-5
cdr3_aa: CSAGLETQYF
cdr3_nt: TGCAGCGCAGGGTTGGAGACCCAGTACTTC

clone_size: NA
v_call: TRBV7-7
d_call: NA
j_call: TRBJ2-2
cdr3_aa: CASSSFSGTNTGELFF
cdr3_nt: TGTGCCAGCAGCTCTTTCTCCGGGACGAACACCGGGGAGCTGTTTTTT

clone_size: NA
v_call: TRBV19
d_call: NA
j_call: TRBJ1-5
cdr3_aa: CASSRSGGNQPQHF
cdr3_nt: TGTGCCAGTAGTCGGTCCGGGGGCAATCAGCCCCAGCATTTT

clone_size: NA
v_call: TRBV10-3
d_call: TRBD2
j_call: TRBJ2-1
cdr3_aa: CAISDAGGPYNEQFF
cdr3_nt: TGTGCCATCAGTGACGCGGGAGGTCCCTACAATGAGCAGTTCTTC

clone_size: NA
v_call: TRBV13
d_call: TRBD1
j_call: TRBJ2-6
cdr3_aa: CASSRVDDRESSGANVLTF
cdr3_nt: TGTGCCAGCAGTCGAGTAGATGACAGGGAGAGCTCTGGGGCCAACGTCCTGACTTTC

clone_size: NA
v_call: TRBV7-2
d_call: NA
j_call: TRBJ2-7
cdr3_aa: CASSLGWQSSYEQYF
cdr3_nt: TGTGCCAGCAGCTTAGGGTGGCAGTCATCCTACGAGCAGTACTTC

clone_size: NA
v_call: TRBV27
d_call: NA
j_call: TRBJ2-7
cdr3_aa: CASSYSQGEQYF
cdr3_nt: TGTGCCAGCAGTTATAGCCAGGGCGAGCAGTACTTC

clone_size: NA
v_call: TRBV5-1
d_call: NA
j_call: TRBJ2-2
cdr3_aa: CASSLSNPRSTGELFF
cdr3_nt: TGCGCCAGCAGCTTGTCTAACCCCCGGTCCACCGGGGAGCTGTTTTTT

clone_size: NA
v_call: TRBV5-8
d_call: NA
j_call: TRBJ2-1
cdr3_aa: CARGALSDEQFF
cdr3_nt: TGTGCCAGGGGGGCTTTAAGTGATGAGCAGTTCTTC

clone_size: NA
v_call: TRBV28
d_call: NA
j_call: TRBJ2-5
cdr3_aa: CASQTRVDQETQYF
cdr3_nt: TGTGCCAGCCAAACCCGGGTGGACCAAGAGACCCAGTACTTC

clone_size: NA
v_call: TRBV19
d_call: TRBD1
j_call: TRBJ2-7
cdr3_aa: CASSHDRGRLGEQYF
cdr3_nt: TGTGCCAGTAGTCACGACAGGGGGCGCCTCGGTGAGCAGTACTTC

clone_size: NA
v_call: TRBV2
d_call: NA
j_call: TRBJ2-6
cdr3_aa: CASAGGSGANVLTF
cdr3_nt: TGTGCCAGCGCCGGAGGGTCTGGGGCCAACGTCCTGACTTTC

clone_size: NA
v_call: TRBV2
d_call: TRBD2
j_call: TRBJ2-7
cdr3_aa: CASIGGGLAGVPSSYEQYF
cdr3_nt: TGTGCCAGCATCGGAGGGGGACTAGCGGGGGTCCCGAGCTCCTACGAGCAGTACTTC

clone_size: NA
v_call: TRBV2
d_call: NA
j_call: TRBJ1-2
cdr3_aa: CASSSIRDTSGGYTF
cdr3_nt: TGTGCCAGCAGCTCGATCCGGGACACCTCCGGTGGCTACACCTTC

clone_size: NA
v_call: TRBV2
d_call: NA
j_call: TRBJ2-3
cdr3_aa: CASRLLGSGGYDPITDTQYF
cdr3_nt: TGTGCCAGCAGGCTACTTGGGTCAGGGGGGTACGATCCAATCACAGATACGCAGTATTTT

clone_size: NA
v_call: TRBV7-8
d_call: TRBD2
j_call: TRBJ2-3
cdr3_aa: CASSRAGEGTQYF
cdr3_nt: TGTGCCAGCAGCAGAGCGGGGGAGGGCACGCAGTATTTT

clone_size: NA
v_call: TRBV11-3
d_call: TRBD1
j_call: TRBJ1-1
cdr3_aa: CASSIGTGYTEAFF
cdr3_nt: TGTGCCAGCAGCATCGGGACAGGGTACACTGAAGCTTTCTTT

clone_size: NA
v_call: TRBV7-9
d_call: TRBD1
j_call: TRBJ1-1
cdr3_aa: CASSFLGTALTGTEAFF
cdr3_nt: TGTGCCAGCAGCTTCCTCGGGACAGCGCTTACGGGCACTGAAGCTTTCTTT

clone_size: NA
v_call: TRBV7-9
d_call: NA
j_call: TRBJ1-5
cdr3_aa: CASSLATGSYSNQPQHF
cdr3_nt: TGTGCCAGCAGCTTAGCGACAGGCAGTTATAGCAATCAGCCCCAGCATTTT

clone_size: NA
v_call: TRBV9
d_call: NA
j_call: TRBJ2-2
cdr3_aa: CASSVATRHNTGELFF
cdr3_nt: TGTGCCAGCAGCGTAGCTACGAGACACAACACCGGGGAGCTGTTTTTT

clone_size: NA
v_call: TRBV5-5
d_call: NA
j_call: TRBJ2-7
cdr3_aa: CASSALTGLRYEQYF
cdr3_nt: TGTGCCAGCAGCGCCCTCACAGGGCTCAGGTACGAGCAGTACTTC

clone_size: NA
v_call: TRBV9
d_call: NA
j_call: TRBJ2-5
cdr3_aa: CASSVGIIPRGQRIQETQYF
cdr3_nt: TGTGCCAGCAGCGTAGGAATCATACCCCGCGGCCAAAGGATCCAAGAGACCCAGTACTTC